This T cell receptor beta chain came from a study of T-cell reconstitution after alpha-beta-depleted transplantation in children. Using unique molecular identifiers, the investigators prepared the TCRbeta library. TCRdb redid the calling of the PCR reads with MiXCR, one entry per CDR3 protein. Of roughly 100,000 distinct CDR3 sequences in the sample, approximately 8% were seen once. Looked up from germline, CDR1 is DFQATT and CDR2 is SNEGSKA (reference sequence). Trimming left V 0 bases short and J 7 bases short, with 12 bases between. The CDR3 loop spans 14 amino acids. Findings of the study overall: At day 60, the high TCRbeta diversity found in some patients originated from recipient T cells and thymic progenitors that had survived. Diversity and T-cell counts at one year after transplant derived mostly from new T cells. Two months or so post-transplant, alpha-beta T cells reportedly derived from several hundred expanded graft clones.

Ten or more counts support this clonotype. Its target is not known. V and J are TRBV20-1 and TRBJ1-4; D is unclear. The sample consisted of PBMCs, taken before TCRalphabeta/CD19-depleted stem cell transplant. This receptor was identified in a boy aged 2 to 10 with acute lymphoblastic leukemia, due to receive a stem cell transplant. The CDR3 nucleotides read TGCAGTGCTAGAGATAACCTGGTGGGTGAAAAACTGTTTTTT. Its protein product is CSARDNLVGEKLFF.